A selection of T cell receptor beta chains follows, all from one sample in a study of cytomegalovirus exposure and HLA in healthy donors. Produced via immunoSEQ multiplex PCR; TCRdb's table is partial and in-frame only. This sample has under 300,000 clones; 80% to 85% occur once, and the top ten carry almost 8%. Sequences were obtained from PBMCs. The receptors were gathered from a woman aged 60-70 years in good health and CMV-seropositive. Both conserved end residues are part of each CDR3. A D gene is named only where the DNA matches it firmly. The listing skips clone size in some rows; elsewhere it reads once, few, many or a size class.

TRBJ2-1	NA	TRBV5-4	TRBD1	TGTGCCAGCAGACCGCCGGGACAGGGATTTGATGAGCAGTTCTTC	CASRPPGQGFDEQFF
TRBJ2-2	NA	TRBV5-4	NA	TGTGCCAGCAGCTTGGATTGGAGCTCGGTCGGGGAGCTGTTTTTT	CASSLDWSSVGELFF
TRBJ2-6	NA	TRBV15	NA	TGTGCCACACAAACGGGGGAAAGGTCTGGGGCCAACGTCCTGACTTTC	CATQTGERSGANVLTF
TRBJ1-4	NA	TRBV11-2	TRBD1	TGTGCCAGCAGCATCCGGACAGGGGAGAGGGCAACTAATGAAAAACTGTTTTTT	CASSIRTGERATNEKLFF
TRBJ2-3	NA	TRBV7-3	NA	TGTGCCAGCAGCTTTGGGACTCGCACAGATACGCAGTATTTT	CASSFGTRTDTQYF
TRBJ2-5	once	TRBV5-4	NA	TGTGCCAGCAGCTCCAAACAGGGCCTCCAAGAGACCCAGTACTTC	CASSSKQGLQETQYF
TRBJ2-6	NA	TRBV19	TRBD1	TGTGCCAGTAGACCCGGGACAGACATTTCTGGGGCCAACGTCCTGACTTTC	CASRPGTDISGANVLTF
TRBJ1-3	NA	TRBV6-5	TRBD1	TGTGCCAGCAGTTCACAGGGGGCAGGGGCCGGAAACACCATATATTTT	CASSSQGAGAGNTIYF
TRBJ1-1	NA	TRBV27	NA	TGTGCCAGCAGTTTATTTAAGAACACTGAAGCTTTCTTT	CASSLFKNTEAFF
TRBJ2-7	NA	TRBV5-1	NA	TGCGCCAGCAGCTTGGTCGCAGGGGGGACGTACGAGCAGTACTTC	CASSLVAGGTYEQYF
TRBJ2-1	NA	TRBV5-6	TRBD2	TGTGCCAGCAGCTTTGGCGGGAGGGCAGGCAATGAGCAGTTCTTC	CASSFGGRAGNEQFF
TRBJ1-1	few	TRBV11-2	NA	TGTGCCAGCAGCTTACTGCAGGGCGTCCCTGAAGCTTTCTTT	CASSLLQGVPEAFF
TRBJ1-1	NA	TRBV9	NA	TGTGCCAGCAGCGTAGAAGGGGGGGGCAAGGGTACTGAAGCTTTCTTT	CASSVEGGGKGTEAFF
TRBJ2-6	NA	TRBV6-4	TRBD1	TGTGCCAGCAGTAGGGAACCGGGACAGAGCTCTGGGGCCAACGTCCTGACTTTC	CASSREPGQSSGANVLTF
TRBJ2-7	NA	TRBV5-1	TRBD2	TGCGCCAGCAGCTTCTTTCGGACTAGCGGGAGGGACTACGAGCAGTACTTC	CASSFFRTSGRDYEQYF
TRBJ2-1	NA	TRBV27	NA	TGTGCCAGCAGGGATGGACTGAGCTCCTACAATGAGCAGTTCTTC	CASRDGLSSYNEQFF
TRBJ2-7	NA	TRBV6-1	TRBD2	TGTGCCAGCAGTGTTGTGCTAGCGGGCCAAGGGCAGTACTTC	CASSVVLAGQGQYF
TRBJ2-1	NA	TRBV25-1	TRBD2	TGTGCCAGCAGCGCCGGACTAGCGGGTAACAATGAGCAGTTCTTC	CASSAGLAGNNEQFF
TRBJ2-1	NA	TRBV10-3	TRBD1	TGTGCCATCAGTGGTGGTGCGACAGGGCTTAACAATGAGCAGTTCTTC	CAISGGATGLNNEQFF
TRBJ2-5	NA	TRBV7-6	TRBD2	TGTGCCAGCAGCTCGGGACTAGCGGGAGCTTCGTACCAAGAGACCCAGTACTTC	CASSSGLAGASYQETQYF
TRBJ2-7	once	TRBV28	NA	TGTGCCAGCAGTAAACAACCGGGACTCTCGGCCGAGCAGTACTTC	CASSKQPGLSAEQYF
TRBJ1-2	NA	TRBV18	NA	TGTGCCAGCTCATCCACGACAGCTAACTATGGCTACACCTTC	CASSSTTANYGYTF
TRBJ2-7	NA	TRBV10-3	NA	TGTGCCATCAGTGAGCTACACGAGCAGTACTTC	CAISELHEQYF